A single sample gave rise to the 11 T cell receptor beta chains below, sequenced in a study of blood T cells in healthy people across ages. Then a second PCR, running roughly 7 to 11 cycles, was carried out with a sample-barcoded 5' primer and a J-beta primer mix. From the 5' RACE reads, TCRdb called clonotypes with MiXCR, one entry per CDR3 protein. The sample has about 640,000 distinct CDR3 sequences; around 54% are singletons. The material sequenced was blood. The receptors originated from a man aged 60 to 69 in good health.

The V call is TRBV2, the J call TRBJ2-7; D uncertain. V shed 4 bases and J shed 0 bases, with 10 bases lying between them. The CDR3 consists of 14 residues. CDR1 SNHLY and CDR2 FYNNEI come from the germline V gene. CDR3 sequence: CASSGADSSYEQYF. The CDR3 DNA follows: TGTGCCAGCAGTGGGGCGGATAGCTCCTACGAGCAGTACTTC.

The V call is TRBV13, the J call TRBJ2-7; the match to TRBD1 covers 7 bases. The germline V gene has CDR1 PRHDT and CDR2 FYEKMQ (reference sequence). Trimming took 5 bases from V and 0 from J; bases not matched to a gene: 7. The CDR3 contains 15 residues. The DNA for the CDR3 is TGTGCCAGCAGCCCACTAGGGACAGTCTCCTACGAGCAGTACTTC. Amino acids: CASSPLGTVSYEQYF.

The chain recombines TRBV29-1 with TRBJ2-1, with D possibly being TRBD1 (5 bases). V lost 2 bases to trimming and J lost 0 bases, with 11 bases between them. Germline CDR1 and CDR2: SQVTM and ANQGSEA. The CDR3 is 15 residues long. The CDR3 nucleotides read TGCAGCGTTGAAAGGGGCTATGGCTCCTACAATGAGCAGTTCTTC. Amino acid sequence: CSVERGYGSYNEQFF.

The chain is built from TRBV29-1 and TRBJ2-2, with 7 bases fitting TRBD1. The CDR3 runs to 16 residues. V lost 4 bases and J lost 2; bases outside the gene matches: 10. Germline lookup yields CDR1 SQVTM and CDR2 ANQGSEA. The CDR3 is CSVAHRTGVNTGELFF. CDR3 DNA: TGCAGCGTTGCTCACCGAACAGGGGTTAACACCGGGGAGCTGTTTTTT.

The chain recombines TRBV2 with TRBJ1-5; possible D gene TRBD1, 6 bases. Germline CDR1 reads SNHLY; CDR2 reads FYNNEI. Trimming left V 8 bases short and J 2 bases short, with 10 bases between. This CDR3 region has 13 residues. The CDR3 is CASHREGNQPQHF. The CDR3 coding sequence is TGTGCCAGCCACAGGGAGGGCAATCAGCCCCAGCATTTT.

This clonotype appeared a few times. The J gene is TRBJ2-1, the V gene TRBV15; no reliable D call. CDR1 is LNHNV and CDR2 is YYDKDF in the germline V gene (reference sequence). The CDR3 is made up of 15 amino acids. Trimming cost V 1 base and J 3 bases, with 10 bases left between them. The DNA of the CDR3 is TGTGCCACCAGCAGAGCCCCGCTAAACTACAATGAGCAGTTCTTC. It is translated as CATSRAPLNYNEQFF.

The chain has TRBV7-9 and TRBJ2-1; 7 bases are a match to TRBD1. The J segment lost 12 bases and the V segment lost 2 bases, leaving 7 bases of the junction unmatched. Germline V gene data show CDR1 as SEHNR and CDR2 as FQNEAQ (reference sequence). The CDR3 runs 13 residues. The CDR3 sequence is CASSLLFGTAQFF. In nucleotides, the CDR3 is TGTGCCAGCAGCTTACTCTTCGGGACAGCGCAGTTCTTC.

The chain links TRBV5-1 to TRBJ2-7, with 8 nucleotides matching TRBD1. Germline trimming cut 5 bases from V and 2 bases from J; bases unmatched to any gene: 6. Germline assignment: CDR1 SGHRS and CDR2 YFSETQ. The CDR3 is 14 residues long. The DNA for the CDR3 is TGCGCCAGCAGTAAGACAGGGGTAACCTACGAGCAGTACTTC. Amino acid sequence: CASSKTGVTYEQYF. Drawing the rest from reference TRBV5-1 and TRBJ2-7, the complete variable domain is KAGVTQTPRYLIKTRGQQVTLSCSPISGHRSVSWYQQTPGQGLQFLFEYFSETQRNKGNFPGRFSGRQFSNSRSEMNVSTLELGDSALYLCASSKTGVTYEQYFGPGTRLTVT.

The chain recombines TRBV7-9 with TRBJ2-5; TRBD2 agrees at 11 bases. The V and J ends lost 4 bases and 11 bases, in that order; junction bases with no gene match: 6. The CDR3 totals 13 residues. The germline V gene encodes CDR1 SEHNR and CDR2 FQNEAQ (reference sequence). The CDR3: CASSSLAGGEQYF. In DNA form, the CDR3 reads TGTGCCAGCAGCTCCCTAGCGGGGGGCGAACAGTACTTC.

This clonotype was picked up many times. This chain joins TRBV20-1 and TRBJ1-5, with 7 bases lining up with TRBD1. This CDR3 comprises 14 residues. The trim removed 6 bases at V and 0 bases at J, leaving 5 bases unmatched. CDR1 is DFQATT, CDR2 SNEGSKA, per germline (reference sequence). The CDR3 loop is CSAGQAHSNQPQHF. CDR3 DNA: TGCAGTGCAGGACAGGCTCATAGCAATCAGCCCCAGCATTTT.

This rearrangement joins TRBV6-2 or TRBV6-3 to TRBJ2-5; unclear D gene. Between the trimmed V and J ends, which lost 0 bases and 4 bases, there was a span of 3 bases. The CDR3 is 12 amino acids. Germline CDR1 and CDR2: MNHEY and SVGEGT. CDR3 region: CASSYSVETQYF. DNA of the CDR3: TGTGCCAGCAGTTACTCGGTAGAGACCCAGTACTTC.